This TCR beta chain stems from a study of CD8 T cells in Susac syndrome. The CD8+ and CD4+ T cells were negatively isolated, with the TEMRA cells enriched by FACS. Random hexamers primed reverse transcription of about 0.45 to 1 ug RNA. Each CDR3 protein is one row after TCRdb ran MiXCR on the immunoSEQ multiplex PCR reads. The sample holds about 90,000 distinct CDR3 sequences; 80% to 95% are singletons and the top ten take roughly 0.32%. This CDR3 contains 12 residues. Trimming shortened V by 6 bases and J by 0 bases, and 5 bases separated the two germline ends. Looked up from germline, CDR1 is MNHEY and CDR2 is SVGEGT.

The source is a human donor in good health. Sequencing was done on a sample of CD8+ T cells from PBMCs. V usage is TRBV6-2 or TRBV6-3 and J usage is TRBJ1-1; D gene ambiguous. CDR3 amino acids: CASRRMNTEAFF. CDR3 DNA: TGTGCCAGCAGGAGAATGAACACTGAAGCTTTCTTT.